The source of this T cell receptor (beta chain) is a study of T cell responses to AZD1222 COVID-19 vaccine. This clone was observed a few times. TCRdb's table, derived via immunoSEQ multiplex PCR, lists solely in-frame clones and lacks some. The table has under 90,000 clones, around 85% seen once. The clonotype originates from an adult who received the AZD1222 COVID-19 vaccine. The sample consisted of peripheral blood, taken 28 days after the second AZD1222 dose.

The DNA for the CDR3 is TGTGCCAGCAGTGACCCCAGGGCTAGCACAGATACGCAGTATTTT. It encodes CASSDPRASTDTQYF. The rearrangement links TRBV2 to TRBJ2-3, with a possible D match to TRBD1 (5 bases). V was cut by 3 bases and J by 0 bases, with 10 bases left in between. From germline, CDR1 is SNHLY and CDR2 FYNNEI. The CDR3 length is 15 residues.